The 28 T cell receptor beta chains reported below all come from one sample, sequenced in a study of shared clonotypes between healthy human individuals. Data came from immunoSEQ multiplex PCR; TCRdb stores just in-frame clones and leaves some out. The sample shows hundreds of thousands of clones, 74% of them seen only once. Sequencing was performed on memory CD4+ T cells sorted from blood. Subset given: CD45RA-negative fraction. All receptors come from a man in his thirties or forties in good health.

The genes are TRBV5-1 and TRBJ1-1, with D unresolved. V was trimmed by 1 base and J by 5 bases, leaving 6 bases between them. The germline V gene has CDR1 SGHRS and CDR2 YFSETQ. This CDR3 comprises 12 residues. In DNA, the CDR3 is TGCGCCAGCAGCTTGACGGGAACTGAAGCTTTCTTT. The encoded protein is CASSLTGTEAFF.

The chain recombines TRBV10-1 with TRBJ2-2; D not certain. CDR1 and CDR2 (germline): WNHNN, SYGVQD (reference sequence). CDR3 length equals 14 residues. The V end lost 6 bases, the J end lost 2 bases, and 10 bases lay between the germline ends. The DNA for the CDR3 is TGCGCCAGCAGCAAAAGAGCCAACACCGGGGAGCTGTTTTTT. It translates to CASSKRANTGELFF.

The chain is built from TRBV9 and TRBJ2-3; a weak D match, TRBD2 (5 bases). From germline, CDR1 is SGDLS and CDR2 YYNGEE. The CDR3 sequence is 15 residues long. Trimming took off 0 bases at V and 2 bases at J, with 10 bases between the two ends. The CDR3: CASSVVGRYTDTQYF. The CDR3 DNA is TGTGCCAGCAGCGTAGTTGGGAGATACACAGATACGCAGTATTTT.

The V call is TRBV7-9, the J call TRBJ2-2, with no clear D. Germline CDR1 is SEHNR and CDR2 is FQNEAQ (reference sequence). V dropped 5 bases and J dropped 1 base, with 11 bases sitting between them. The CDR3 loop spans 15 amino acids. For the CDR3, the DNA is TGTGCCAGCAGCCCCGTTTATGAGAACACCGGGGAGCTGTTTTTT. Its protein product is CASSPVYENTGELFF.

V and J are TRBV6-1 and TRBJ2-7; D is undetermined. V lost 3 bases and J 1 base, leaving 10 bases between the germline ends. Germline values: CDR1 MNHNS, CDR2 SASEGT. The CDR3 length is 14 residues. The DNA of the CDR3 is TGTGCCAGCAGTGATAATAATTGGTCCTACGAGCAGTACTTC. It encodes CASSDNNWSYEQYF.

The genes are TRBV27 and TRBJ2-7, with TRBD2 matching over 10 bases. The trim removed 1 base at V and 4 bases at J, leaving 4 bases unmatched. Per germline, CDR1 MNHEY and CDR2 SMNVEV (reference sequence). The CDR3 extends over 15 amino acids. Here the CDR3 reads CASSLYLAGVYEQYF. The CDR3 DNA reads as TGTGCCAGCAGTTTATACCTAGCGGGAGTTTACGAGCAGTACTTC.

This clone was seen more than once but under ten times. The gene calls are TRBV5-1 and TRBJ2-7; D unclear. This CDR3 is 12 amino acids long. Germline V gives CDR1 SGHRS, CDR2 YFSETQ. Between the trimmed V and J ends, which lost 4 bases and 0 bases, there was a span of 5 bases. The CDR3 coding sequence is TGCGCCAGCAGCCATGACTCCTACGAGCAGTACTTC. It is translated as CASSHDSYEQYF.

This clone was found a few times. This chain connects TRBV4-3 to TRBJ2-1, with 8 bases fitting TRBD2. Germline lookup yields CDR1 LGHNA and CDR2 YSLEER. V trimming: 1 base; J trimming: 4 bases; junction bases outside the gene matches: 6. This CDR3 contains 16 residues. As DNA, the CDR3 is TGCGCCAGCAGCCAAGGAGCGGGAGCCATATACAATGAGCAGTTCTTC. This codes for CASSQGAGAIYNEQFF.

This chain links TRBV7-9 with TRBJ2-3; TRBD2 matches at 9 bases. There are 16 residues in the CDR3. Germline V lookup: CDR1 SEHNR, CDR2 FQNEAQ (reference sequence). J gave up 3 bases and V 5 bases, and 9 bases lay outside the gene matches. The CDR3 coding sequence is TGTGCCAGCAGCCTAAAAGTAGCGGGAGTGACAGATACGCAGTATTTT. Its translation: CASSLKVAGVTDTQYF.

The chain uses TRBV6-6 and TRBJ2-7; D is uncertain. Trimming cost V 1 base and J 1 base, with 11 bases left between them. Germline V gene sequence: CDR1 MNHNY, CDR2 SVGAGI (reference sequence). The CDR3 contains 15 residues. The CDR3 is CASSYFGVGSYEQYF. The CDR3 DNA follows: TGTGCCAGCAGTTACTTCGGTGTAGGTTCCTACGAGCAGTACTTC.

This chain connects TRBV25-1 to TRBJ1-4; D gene unclear. The CDR3 runs 16 residues. In germline, CDR1 is MGHDK, CDR2 SYGVNS. V gave up 3 bases and J gave up 7 bases, with 18 bases separating them. CDR3 residues: CASSDAAGFRAEKLFF. DNA of the CDR3: TGTGCCAGCAGTGATGCGGCGGGGTTTCGGGCTGAAAAACTGTTTTTT.

In nucleotides, the CDR3 is TGTGCCAGCGTGGAGGACAGGCCCAGGGAGGGCTACAATGAGCAGTTCTTC. Translation gives CASVEDRPREGYNEQFF. J is TRBJ2-1 and V is TRBV2; perhaps D is TRBD1 or TRBD2 (7 bases each). V was pared by 8 bases and J by 3 bases, with 23 bases between. The CDR3 extends over 17 amino acids. Germline values: CDR1 SNHLY, CDR2 FYNNEI. Complete variable domain (other parts from reference TRBV2 and TRBJ2-1): EPEVTQTPSHQVTQMGQEVILRCVPISNHLYFYWYRQILGQKVEFLVSFYNNEISEKSEIFDDQFSVERPDGSNFTLKIRSTKLEDSAMYFCASVEDRPREGYNEQFFGPGTRLTVL.

This chain connects TRBV29-1 to TRBJ2-7, with TRBD1 as a possible D gene (6 bases). The CDR3 totals 12 residues. V lost 7 bases and J lost 1, with 11 bases in between. The germline V gene encodes CDR1 SQVTM and CDR2 ANQGSEA. The CDR3 here is CSAATGSYEQYF. The CDR3 region has the DNA TGCAGCGCCGCGACAGGATCCTACGAGCAGTACTTC.

The chain has TRBV28 and TRBJ2-3; 7 positions match TRBD2. Germline V gene lookup returns CDR1 MDHEN and CDR2 SYDVKM. V lost 5 bases, J lost 2 bases, and 7 bases stayed unmatched. CDR3 size: 15 residues. The CDR3 spells CASSRSGLYTDTQYF. Here the CDR3 DNA reads TGTGCCAGCAGTCGTAGCGGGCTATACACAGATACGCAGTATTTT.

This clone has only a few counts. The rearrangement links TRBV6-1 to TRBJ2-7; perhaps TRBD1 as D (6 bases). The germline CDR1 and CDR2 sequences are MNHNS and SASEGT. Trimming shortened V by 7 bases and J by 1 base, and 14 bases separated the two germline ends. CDR3 length: 14 residues. The CDR3 is CASKVGTLSYEQYF. The CDR3 nucleotides read TGTGCCAGCAAGGTTGGGACACTTTCCTACGAGCAGTACTTC.

This sequence joins TRBV7-3 and TRBJ2-7; the match to TRBD2 covers 12 bases. The CDR3 loop spans 15 amino acids. V lost 5 bases to trimming and J lost 3 bases; unmatched junction nucleotides: 5. Germline loops: CDR1 SGHTA, CDR2 FQGTGA. Here the CDR3 reads CASSILAGGLYEQYF. CDR3 DNA: TGTGCCAGCAGCATACTAGCGGGGGGACTCTACGAGCAGTACTTC. Looking up the rest from reference TRBV7-3 and TRBJ2-7 gives the full variable domain: GAGVSQTPSNKVTEKGKYVELRCDPISGHTALYWYRQSLGQGPEFLIYFQGTGAADDSGLPNDRFFAVRPEGSVSTLKIQRTERGDSAVYLCASSILAGGLYEQYFGPGTRLTVT.

This clone has just a few counts. V is TRBV5-5 and J is TRBJ1-2; D is unresolved. V gave up 4 bases and J gave up 0 bases, with 7 bases separating them. This CDR3 region has 13 residues. CDR1 and CDR2 (germline): SGHKS, YYEKEE (reference sequence). CDR3 nucleotides: TGTGCCAGCAGCCAACAAGCTAACTATGGCTACACCTTC. This gives the protein CASSQQANYGYTF.

This clone was counted ten times or more. This sequence joins TRBV7-3 and TRBJ2-1, with 11 bases aligning to TRBD2. V was clipped by 5 bases and J by 0 bases; unmatched bases: 9. CDR3 length equals 18 residues. Germline assignment: CDR1 SGHTA and CDR2 FQGTGA. The CDR3 here is CASSPRTSGRSSYNEQFF. The CDR3, as DNA: TGTGCCAGCAGCCCCCGGACTAGCGGGCGGAGCTCCTACAATGAGCAGTTCTTC. The full variable domain, its missing parts supplied by reference TRBV7-3 and TRBJ2-1, is GAGVSQTPSNKVTEKGKYVELRCDPISGHTALYWYRQSLGQGPEFLIYFQGTGAADDSGLPNDRFFAVRPEGSVSTLKIQRTERGDSAVYLCASSPRTSGRSSYNEQFFGPGTRLTVL.

This clone has more than one count but fewer than ten. J is TRBJ2-7 and V is TRBV18, with D perhaps TRBD1 (5 bases). This CDR3 contains 14 residues. Trimming pared 4 bases from V and 1 base from J, leaving 11 bases between. Germline V CDR1 and CDR2: KGHSH, LQKENI. CDR3: CASSLLQESYEQYF. The CDR3 DNA reads TGTGCCAGCTCACTGCTACAGGAGTCCTACGAGCAGTACTTC.

The V gene is TRBV19, the J gene TRBJ2-5; 7 nucleotides line up with TRBD2. Germline V gene sequence: CDR1 LNHDA, CDR2 SQIVND (reference sequence). The J segment lost 2 bases and the V segment lost 3 bases, leaving 6 bases of the junction unmatched. This CDR3 contains 15 residues. CDR3 DNA sequence: TGTGCCAGTAGTATTCGAGCGGGAAGACAAGAGACCCAGTACTTC. Translated: CASSIRAGRQETQYF.

This chain links TRBV5-1 with TRBJ2-5; 12 bases agree with TRBD2. The CDR3 contains 14 residues. CDR1 SGHRS and CDR2 YFSETQ come from the germline V gene. The V gene end was trimmed by 6 bases and the J gene end by 4 bases; junction bases not matched to a gene: 4. The chain's CDR3 is CASTLAGGGETQYF. The CDR3 DNA is TGCGCCAGCACACTAGCGGGAGGCGGAGAGACCCAGTACTTC.

V gene TRBV7-7 combines with J gene TRBJ2-2; D gene unclear. The germline V gene has CDR1 SSHAT and CDR2 FNYEAQ (reference sequence). Trimming took off 4 bases at V and 5 bases at J, with 14 bases between the two ends. The CDR3 totals 15 residues. The CDR3 loop reads CASSSSQTSTGELFF. The CDR3 nucleotides read TGTGCCAGCAGCTCCTCCCAAACTTCTACCGGGGAGCTGTTTTTT.

The chain employs TRBV5-4 and TRBJ1-2; 8 positions match TRBD1. The CDR3 totals 17 residues. Looked up from germline, CDR1 is SGHNT and CDR2 is YYREEE (reference sequence). With V trimmed by 3 bases and J by 5 bases, 15 bases remained unmatched. CDR3 in DNA: TGTGCCAGCAGCTCGCTCCCCCGGACAGGGCTCGGGTATGGCTACACCTTC. Protein sequence: CASSSLPRTGLGYGYTF.

V is TRBV7-7 and J is TRBJ1-5; D not resolved. Trimming left V 5 bases short and J 2 bases short, with 7 bases between. The CDR3 length is 13 residues. The germline gives CDR1 SSHAT, CDR2 FNYEAQ (reference sequence). The CDR3 DNA follows: TGTGCCAGCAGCCATCGAGGCAATCAGCCCCAGCATTTT. It encodes CASSHRGNQPQHF. Using reference TRBV7-7 and TRBJ1-5 for the parts outside the CDR3, the full variable domain is GAGVSQSPRYKVTKRGQDVTLRCDPISSHATLYWYQQALGQGPEFLTYFNYEAQPDKSGLPSDRFSAERPEGSISTLTIQRTEQRDSAMYRCASSHRGNQPQHFGDGTRLSIL.

This clone was observed once. V gene TRBV10-1 combines with J gene TRBJ2-7; D remains ambiguous. Trimming shortened V by 10 bases and J by 3 bases, and 7 bases separated the two germline ends. The CDR3 sequence is 10 residues long. CDR1 is WNHNN and CDR2 is SYGVQD in the germline V gene (reference sequence). The CDR3, as DNA: TGCGCCACCATTTACTACGAGCAGTACTTC. Protein sequence: CATIYYEQYF.

The chain joins TRBV29-1 to TRBJ2-7; tentatively, D is TRBD1 or TRBD2 (5 bases each). The V end lost 7 bases, the J end lost 3 bases, and 19 bases lay between the germline ends. Looked up from germline, CDR1 is SQVTM and CDR2 is ANQGSEA. This CDR3 comprises 14 residues. CDR3 sequence reads: CSAVTGQGRYEQYF. The CDR3 coding sequence is TGCAGCGCAGTGACGGGCCAGGGACGCTACGAGCAGTACTTC.

J is TRBJ1-3 and V is TRBV19; D unresolved. Between the trimmed V and J ends, which lost 6 bases and 3 bases, there was a span of 6 bases. CDR1 and CDR2 (germline): LNHDA, SQIVND (reference sequence). The CDR3 has 12 residues. The CDR3 DNA reads as TGTGCCAGTAGGACGGATGGAAACACCATATATTTT. It specifies CASRTDGNTIYF.

This clone was recorded only once. This chain connects TRBV5-6 to TRBJ2-2; 7 nucleotides match TRBD1. Germline V gene lookup returns CDR1 SGHDT and CDR2 YYEEEE. The length of the CDR3 is 16 residues. V dropped 3 bases and J dropped 7; count of bases not matched to a gene: 12. CDR3: CASSSGTVLVHGELFF. The CDR3, as DNA: TGTGCCAGCAGCTCAGGGACAGTCTTGGTTCACGGGGAGCTGTTTTTT.